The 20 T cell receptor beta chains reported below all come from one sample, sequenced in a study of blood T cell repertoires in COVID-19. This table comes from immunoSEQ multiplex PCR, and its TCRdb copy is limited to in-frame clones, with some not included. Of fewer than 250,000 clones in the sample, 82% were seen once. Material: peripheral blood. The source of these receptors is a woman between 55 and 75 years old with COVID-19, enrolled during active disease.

The CDR3 coding sequence is TGTGCCAGCAGCCAAGGAAGACATAAGAACACTGAAGCTTTCTTT. This encodes CASSQGRHKNTEAFF. V is TRBV3-1 (or the pseudogene TRBV3-2) and J is TRBJ1-1; D unclear. Germline loops: CDR1 LGHDT, CDR2 YNNKEL (reference sequence). The V and J ends lost 1 base and 1 base respectively, with 10 bases between them. This CDR3 spans 15 amino acids.

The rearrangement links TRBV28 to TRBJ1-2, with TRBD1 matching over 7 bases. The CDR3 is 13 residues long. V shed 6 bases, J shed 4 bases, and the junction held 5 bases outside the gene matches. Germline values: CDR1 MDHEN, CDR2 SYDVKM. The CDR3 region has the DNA TGTGCCAGCAGAACGACAGGGTTCTATGGCTACACCTTC. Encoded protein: CASRTTGFYGYTF.

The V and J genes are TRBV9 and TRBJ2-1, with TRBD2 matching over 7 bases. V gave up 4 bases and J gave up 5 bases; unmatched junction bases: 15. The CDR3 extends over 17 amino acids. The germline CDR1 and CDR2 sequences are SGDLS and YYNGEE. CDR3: CASSSPPSGMSHNEQFF. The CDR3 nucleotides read TGTGCCAGCAGCTCCCCGCCGAGCGGGATGTCACACAATGAGCAGTTCTTC.

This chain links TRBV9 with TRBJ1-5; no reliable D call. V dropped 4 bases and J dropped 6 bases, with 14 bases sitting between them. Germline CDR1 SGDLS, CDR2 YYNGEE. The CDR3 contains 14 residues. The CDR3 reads CASSSQQVGQPQHF. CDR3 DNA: TGTGCCAGCAGCTCCCAGCAGGTGGGTCAGCCCCAGCATTTT. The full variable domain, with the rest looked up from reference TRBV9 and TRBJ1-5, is DSGVTQTPKHLITATGQRVTLRCSPRSGDLSVYWYQQSLDQGLQFLIQYYNGEERAKGNILERFSAQQFPDLHSELNLSSLELGDSALYFCASSSQQVGQPQHFGDGTRLSIL.

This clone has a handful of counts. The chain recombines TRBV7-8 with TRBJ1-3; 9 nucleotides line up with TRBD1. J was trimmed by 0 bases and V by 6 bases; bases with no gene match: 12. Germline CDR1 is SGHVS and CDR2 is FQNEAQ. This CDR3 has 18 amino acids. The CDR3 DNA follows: TGTGCCAGCAGGGCCCCCGGGACAGGGTTTTACTCTGGAAACACCATATATTTT. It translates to CASRAPGTGFYSGNTIYF. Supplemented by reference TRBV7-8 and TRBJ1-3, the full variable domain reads GAGVSQSPRYKVAKRGQDVALRCDPISGHVSLFWYQQALGQGPEFLTYFQNEAQLDKSGLPSDRFFAERPEGSVSTLKIQRTQQEDSAVYLCASRAPGTGFYSGNTIYFGEGSWLTVV.

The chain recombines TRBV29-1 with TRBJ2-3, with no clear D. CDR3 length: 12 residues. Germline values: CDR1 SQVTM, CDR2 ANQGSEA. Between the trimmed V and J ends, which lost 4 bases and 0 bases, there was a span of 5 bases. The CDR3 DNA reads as TGCAGCGTTGTCTCGAGCACAGATACGCAGTATTTT. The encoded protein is CSVVSSTDTQYF.

Here the CDR3 DNA reads TGTGCCAGCAGCCTGACAGGGCGGCTGTTAGCTACGCAGTATTTT. Its protein product is CASSLTGRLLATQYF. This rearrangement joins TRBV5-6 to TRBJ2-3; 7 positions agree with TRBD1. Unmatched junction bases numbered 13, after V lost 4 bases and J lost 8 bases. Germline CDR1 SGHDT, CDR2 YYEEEE. The CDR3 totals 15 residues.

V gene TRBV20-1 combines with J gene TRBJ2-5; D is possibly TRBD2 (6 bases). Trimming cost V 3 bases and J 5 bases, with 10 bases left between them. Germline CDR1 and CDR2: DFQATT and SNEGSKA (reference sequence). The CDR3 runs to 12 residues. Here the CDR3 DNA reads TGCAGTGCTAGTGATCGGGGGGAGACCCAGTACTTC. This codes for CSASDRGETQYF.

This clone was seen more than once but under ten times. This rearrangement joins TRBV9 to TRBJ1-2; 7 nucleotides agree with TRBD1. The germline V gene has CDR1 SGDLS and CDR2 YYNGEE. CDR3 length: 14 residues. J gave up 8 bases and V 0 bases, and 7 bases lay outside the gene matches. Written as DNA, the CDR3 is TGTGCCAGCAGCGTAGGCGCAGGGGGTTACGGCTACACCTTC. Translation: CASSVGAGGYGYTF. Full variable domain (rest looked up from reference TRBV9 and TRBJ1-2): DSGVTQTPKHLITATGQRVTLRCSPRSGDLSVYWYQQSLDQGLQFLIQYYNGEERAKGNILERFSAQQFPDLHSELNLSSLELGDSALYFCASSVGAGGYGYTFGSGTRLTVV.

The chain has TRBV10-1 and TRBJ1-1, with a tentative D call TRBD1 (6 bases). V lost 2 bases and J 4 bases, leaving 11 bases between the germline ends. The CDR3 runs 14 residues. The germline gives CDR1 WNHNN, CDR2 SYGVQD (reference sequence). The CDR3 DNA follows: TGCGCCAGCAGTGAGGCAGGGGATGCCACTGAAGCTTTCTTT. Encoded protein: CASSEAGDATEAFF.

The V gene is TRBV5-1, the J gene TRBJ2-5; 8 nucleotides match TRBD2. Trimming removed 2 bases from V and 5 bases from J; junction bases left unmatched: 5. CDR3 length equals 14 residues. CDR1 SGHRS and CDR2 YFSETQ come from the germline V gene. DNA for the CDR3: TGCGCCAGCAGCTTTCGCCGGGGGGGCGAGACCCAGTACTTC. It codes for CASSFRRGGETQYF.

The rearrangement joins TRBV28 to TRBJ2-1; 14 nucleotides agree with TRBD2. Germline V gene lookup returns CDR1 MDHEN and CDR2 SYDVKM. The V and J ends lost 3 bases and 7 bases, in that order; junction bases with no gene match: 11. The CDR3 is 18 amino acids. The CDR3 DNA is TGTGCCAGCAGTTTCCTCTCAAGACTAGCGGGGGGGACTAATGAGCAGTTCTTC. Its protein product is CASSFLSRLAGGTNEQFF. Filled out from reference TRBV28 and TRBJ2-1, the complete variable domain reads DVKVTQSSRYLVKRTGEKVFLECVQDMDHENMFWYRQDPGLGLRLIYFSYDVKMKEKGDIPEGYSVSREKKERFSLILESASTNQTSMYLCASSFLSRLAGGTNEQFFGPGTRLTVL.

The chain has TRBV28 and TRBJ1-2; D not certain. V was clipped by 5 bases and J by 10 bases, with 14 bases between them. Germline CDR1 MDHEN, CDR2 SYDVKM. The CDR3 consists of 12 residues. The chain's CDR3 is CASSALTRHYTF. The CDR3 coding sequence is TGTGCCAGCAGTGCCCTGACCAGGCACTACACCTTC.

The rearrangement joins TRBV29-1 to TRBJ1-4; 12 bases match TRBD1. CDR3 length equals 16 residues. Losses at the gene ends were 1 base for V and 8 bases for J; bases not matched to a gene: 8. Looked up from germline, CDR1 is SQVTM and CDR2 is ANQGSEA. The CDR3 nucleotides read TGCAGCGTTGAAGGTGGGACAGGGGGCGCCCGGGAAAAACTGTTTTTT. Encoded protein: CSVEGGTGGAREKLFF.

The CDR3: CASRRQDRNTEAFF. CDR3 nucleotide sequence: TGTGCCAGCAGACGACAGGACCGGAACACTGAAGCTTTCTTT. The rearrangement joins TRBV27 to TRBJ1-1, with D possibly matching TRBD1 (6 bases). The length of the CDR3 is 14 residues. The germline V gene has CDR1 MNHEY and CDR2 SMNVEV (reference sequence). Trimming left V 6 bases short and J 1 base short, with 12 bases between.

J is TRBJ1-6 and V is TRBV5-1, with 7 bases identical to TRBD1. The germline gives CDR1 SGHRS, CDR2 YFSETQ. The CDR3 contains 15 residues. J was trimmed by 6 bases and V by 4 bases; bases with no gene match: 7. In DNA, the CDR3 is TGCGCCAGCAGCCGGACGGGGACAGTTAATTCACCCCTCCACTTT. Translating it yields CASSRTGTVNSPLHF.

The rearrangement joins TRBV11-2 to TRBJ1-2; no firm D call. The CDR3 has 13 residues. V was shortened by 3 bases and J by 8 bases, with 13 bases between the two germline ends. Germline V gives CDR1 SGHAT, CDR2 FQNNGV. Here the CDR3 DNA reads TGTGCCAGCAGCTTTCAACACGGGTTCGGCTACACCTTC. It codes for CASSFQHGFGYTF.

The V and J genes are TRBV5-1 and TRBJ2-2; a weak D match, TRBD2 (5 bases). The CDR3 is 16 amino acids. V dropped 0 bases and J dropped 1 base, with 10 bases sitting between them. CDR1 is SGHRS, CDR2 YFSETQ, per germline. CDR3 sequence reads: CASSLGTLQNTGELFF. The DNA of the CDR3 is TGCGCCAGCAGCTTGGGGACTCTCCAGAACACCGGGGAGCTGTTTTTT.

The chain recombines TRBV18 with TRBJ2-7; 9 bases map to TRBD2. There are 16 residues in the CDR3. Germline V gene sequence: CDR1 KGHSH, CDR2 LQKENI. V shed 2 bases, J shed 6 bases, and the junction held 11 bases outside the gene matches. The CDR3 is CASSPTIRREGGEQYF. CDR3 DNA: TGTGCCAGCTCACCAACAATTCGGCGGGAGGGAGGCGAGCAGTACTTC.

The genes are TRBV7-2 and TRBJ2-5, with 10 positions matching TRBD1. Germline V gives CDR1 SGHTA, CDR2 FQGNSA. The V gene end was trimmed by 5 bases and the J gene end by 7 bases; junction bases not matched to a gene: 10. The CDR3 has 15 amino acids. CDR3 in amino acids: CASSKETGGVGTQYF. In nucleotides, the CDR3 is TGTGCCAGCAGCAAAGAGACAGGGGGCGTTGGGACCCAGTACTTC. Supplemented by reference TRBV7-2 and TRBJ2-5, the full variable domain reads GAGVSQSPSNKVTEKGKDVELRCDPISGHTALYWYRQSLGQGLEFLIYFQGNSAPDKSGLPSDRFSAERTGGSVSTLTIQRTQQEDSAVYLCASSKETGGVGTQYFGPGTRLLVL.